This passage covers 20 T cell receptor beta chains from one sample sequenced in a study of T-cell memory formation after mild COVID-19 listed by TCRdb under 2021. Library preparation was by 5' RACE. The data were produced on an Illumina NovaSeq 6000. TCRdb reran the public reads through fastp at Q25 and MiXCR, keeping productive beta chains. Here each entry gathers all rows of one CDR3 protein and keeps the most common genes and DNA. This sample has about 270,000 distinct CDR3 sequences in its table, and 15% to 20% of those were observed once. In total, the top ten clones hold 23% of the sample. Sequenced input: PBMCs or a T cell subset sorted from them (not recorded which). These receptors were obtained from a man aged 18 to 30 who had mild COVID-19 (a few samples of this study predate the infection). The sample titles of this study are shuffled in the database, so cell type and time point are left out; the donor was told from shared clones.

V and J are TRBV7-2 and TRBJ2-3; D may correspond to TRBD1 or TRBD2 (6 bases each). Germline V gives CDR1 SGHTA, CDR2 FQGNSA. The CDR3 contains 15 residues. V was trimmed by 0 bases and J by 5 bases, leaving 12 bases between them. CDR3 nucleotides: TGTGCCAGCAGCTTAGCGGGGGGCCAGGAAGATACGCAGTATTTT. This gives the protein CASSLAGGQEDTQYF.

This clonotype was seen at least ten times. The CDR3 sequence: CASSYSPAAFYEQYF. The CDR3 nucleotides read TGTGCCAGCAGTTACAGTCCGGCGGCCTTCTACGAGCAGTACTTC. The V call is TRBV6-2 or TRBV6-3, the J call TRBJ2-7; D remains ambiguous. CDR1 is MNHEY, CDR2 SVGEGT, per germline. The V gene lost 2 bases and the J gene lost 3 bases, with 14 bases spanning the gap. The CDR3 sequence is 15 residues long.

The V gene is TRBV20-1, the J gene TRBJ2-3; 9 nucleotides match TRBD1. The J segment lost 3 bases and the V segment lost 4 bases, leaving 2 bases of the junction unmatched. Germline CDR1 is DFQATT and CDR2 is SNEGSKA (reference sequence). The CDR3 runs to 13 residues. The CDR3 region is CSANRGLTDTQYF. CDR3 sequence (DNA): TGCAGTGCTAACAGGGGGCTAACAGATACGCAGTATTTT.

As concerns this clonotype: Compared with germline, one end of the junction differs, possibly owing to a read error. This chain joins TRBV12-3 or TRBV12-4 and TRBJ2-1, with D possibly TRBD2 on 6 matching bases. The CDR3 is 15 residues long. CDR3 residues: CASSIAVLKDNEQFF. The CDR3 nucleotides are TGTGCCAGCAGTATAGCGGTCCTTAAGGACAATGAGCAGTTCTTC.

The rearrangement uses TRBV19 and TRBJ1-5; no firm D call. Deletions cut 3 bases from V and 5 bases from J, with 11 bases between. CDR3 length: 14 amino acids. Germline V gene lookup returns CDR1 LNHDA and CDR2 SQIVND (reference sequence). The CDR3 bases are TGTGCCAGTAGTATTATCGGACGAGATCAGCCCCAGCATTTT. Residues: CASSIIGRDQPQHF.

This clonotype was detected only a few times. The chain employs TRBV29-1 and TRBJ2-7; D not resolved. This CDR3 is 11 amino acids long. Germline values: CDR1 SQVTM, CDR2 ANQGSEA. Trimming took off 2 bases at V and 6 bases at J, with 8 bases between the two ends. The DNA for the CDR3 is TGCAGCGTTGAACGTCGGTTCGAGCAGTACTTC. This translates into CSVERRFEQYF.

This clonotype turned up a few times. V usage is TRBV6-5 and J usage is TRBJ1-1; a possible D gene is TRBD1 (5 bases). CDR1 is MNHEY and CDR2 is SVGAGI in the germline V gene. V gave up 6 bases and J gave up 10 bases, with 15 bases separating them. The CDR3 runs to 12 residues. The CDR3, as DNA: TGTGCCAGCAGATCAGGGAAGGAAGTAGCTTTCTTT. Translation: CASRSGKEVAFF.

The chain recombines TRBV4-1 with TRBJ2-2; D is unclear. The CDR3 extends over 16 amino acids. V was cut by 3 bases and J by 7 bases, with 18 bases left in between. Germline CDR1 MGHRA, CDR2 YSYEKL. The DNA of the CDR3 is TGCGCCAGCAGCCAGAGTAGTGGCAGTTGGGACGGGGAGCTGTTTTTT. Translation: CASSQSSGSWDGELFF.

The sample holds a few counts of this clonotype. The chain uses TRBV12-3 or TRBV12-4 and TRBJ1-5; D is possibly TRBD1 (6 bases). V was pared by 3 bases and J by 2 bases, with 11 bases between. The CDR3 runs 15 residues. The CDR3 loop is CASSFGRGGNQPQHF. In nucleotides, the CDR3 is TGTGCCAGCAGTTTTGGCAGGGGTGGCAATCAGCCCCAGCATTTT.

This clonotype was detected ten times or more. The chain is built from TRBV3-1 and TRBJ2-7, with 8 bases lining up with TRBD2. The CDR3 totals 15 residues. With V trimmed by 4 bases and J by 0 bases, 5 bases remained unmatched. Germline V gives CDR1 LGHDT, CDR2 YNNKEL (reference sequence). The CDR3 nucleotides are TGTGCCAGCAGCCTTGGACTAGCCACCTCCTACGAGCAGTACTTC. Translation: CASSLGLATSYEQYF.

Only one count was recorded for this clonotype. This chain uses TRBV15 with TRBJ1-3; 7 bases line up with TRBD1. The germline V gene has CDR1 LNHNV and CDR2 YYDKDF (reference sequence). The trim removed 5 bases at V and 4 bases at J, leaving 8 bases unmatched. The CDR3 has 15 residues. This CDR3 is CATSQLGTAGNTIYF. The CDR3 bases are TGTGCCACCAGCCAGCTCGGGACAGCCGGAAACACCATATATTTT.

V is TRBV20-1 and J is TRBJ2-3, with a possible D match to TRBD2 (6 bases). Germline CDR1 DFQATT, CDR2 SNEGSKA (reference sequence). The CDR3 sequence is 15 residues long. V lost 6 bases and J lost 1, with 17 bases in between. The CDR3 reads CSAEGDSGRTDTQYF. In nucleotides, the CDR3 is TGCAGTGCAGAGGGAGATAGCGGACGCACAGATACGCAGTATTTT.

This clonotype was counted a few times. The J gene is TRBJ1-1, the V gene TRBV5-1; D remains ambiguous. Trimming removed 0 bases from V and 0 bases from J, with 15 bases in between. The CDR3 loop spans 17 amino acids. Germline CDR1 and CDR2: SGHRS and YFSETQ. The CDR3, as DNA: TGCGCCAGCAGCTTGGGCCCCCGGGGTGTTTTGAACACTGAAGCTTTCTTT. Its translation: CASSLGPRGVLNTEAFF.

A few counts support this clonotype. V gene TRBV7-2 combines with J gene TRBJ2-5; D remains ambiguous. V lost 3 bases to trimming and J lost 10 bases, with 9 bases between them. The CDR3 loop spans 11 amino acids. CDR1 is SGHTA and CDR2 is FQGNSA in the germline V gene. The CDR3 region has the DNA TGTGCCAGCAGCTTGAGGTCGAGCCAGTACTTC. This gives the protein CASSLRSSQYF.

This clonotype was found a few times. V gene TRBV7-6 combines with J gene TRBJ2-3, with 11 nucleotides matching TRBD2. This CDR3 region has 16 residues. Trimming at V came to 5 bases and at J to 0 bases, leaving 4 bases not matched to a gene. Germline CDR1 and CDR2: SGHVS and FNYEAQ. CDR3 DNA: TGTGCCAGCAGCGGACGACTAGCGGGGAGCACAGATACGCAGTATTTT. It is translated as CASSGRLAGSTDTQYF.

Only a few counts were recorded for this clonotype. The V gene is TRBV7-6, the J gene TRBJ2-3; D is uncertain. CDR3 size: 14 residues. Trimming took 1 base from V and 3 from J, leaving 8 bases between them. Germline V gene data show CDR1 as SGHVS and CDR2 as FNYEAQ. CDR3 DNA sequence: TGTGCCAGCAGCTTAGTAGGCCCGACAGATACGCAGTATTTT. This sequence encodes CASSLVGPTDTQYF.

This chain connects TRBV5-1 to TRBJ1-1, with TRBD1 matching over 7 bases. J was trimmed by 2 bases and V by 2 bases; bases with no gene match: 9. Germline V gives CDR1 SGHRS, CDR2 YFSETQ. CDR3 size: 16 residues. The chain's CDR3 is CASSLAPTGSNTEAFF. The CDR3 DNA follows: TGCGCCAGCAGCTTAGCCCCGACAGGGAGCAACACTGAAGCTTTCTTT.

The CDR3 DNA reads TGTGCCAGCAGTCAGGGGTTCACAGATACGCAGTATTTT. It specifies CASSQGFTDTQYF. The V call is TRBV6-5, the J call TRBJ2-3; possible D gene TRBD1, 6 bases. The CDR3 loop spans 13 amino acids. Germline V gene sequence: CDR1 MNHEY, CDR2 SVGAGI. Trimming pared 5 bases from V and 2 bases from J, leaving 8 bases between.

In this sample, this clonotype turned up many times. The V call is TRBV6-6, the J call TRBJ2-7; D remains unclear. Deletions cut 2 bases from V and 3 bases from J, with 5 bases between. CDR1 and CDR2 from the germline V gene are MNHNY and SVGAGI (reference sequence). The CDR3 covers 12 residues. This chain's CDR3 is CASSYGNYEQYF. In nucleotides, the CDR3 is TGTGCCAGCAGTTACGGCAACTACGAGCAGTACTTC.

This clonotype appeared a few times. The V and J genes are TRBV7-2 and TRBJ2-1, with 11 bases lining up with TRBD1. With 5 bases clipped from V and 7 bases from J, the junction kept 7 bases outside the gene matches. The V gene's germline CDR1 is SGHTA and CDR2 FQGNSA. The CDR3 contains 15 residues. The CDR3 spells CASSQSGTGGNEQFF. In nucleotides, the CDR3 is TGTGCCAGCAGCCAATCCGGGACAGGGGGTAATGAGCAGTTCTTC.